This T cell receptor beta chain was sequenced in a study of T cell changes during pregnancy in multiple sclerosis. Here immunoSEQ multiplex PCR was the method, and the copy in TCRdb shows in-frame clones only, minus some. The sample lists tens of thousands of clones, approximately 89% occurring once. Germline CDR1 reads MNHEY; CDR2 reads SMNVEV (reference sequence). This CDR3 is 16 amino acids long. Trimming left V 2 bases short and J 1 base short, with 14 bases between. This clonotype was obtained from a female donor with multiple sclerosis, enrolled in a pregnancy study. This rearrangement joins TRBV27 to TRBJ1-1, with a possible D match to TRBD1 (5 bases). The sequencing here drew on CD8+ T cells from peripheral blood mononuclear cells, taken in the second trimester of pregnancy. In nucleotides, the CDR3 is TGTGCCAGCAGTTTAGGTTGGGGACTCTCGAACACTGAAGCTTTCTTT. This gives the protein CASSLGWGLSNTEAFF.